This T cell receptor beta chain was captured by sequencing in a study of blood T cell repertoires in COVID-19. Study at large: The analysed material was cDNA or gDNA that came from T cells, B-cell-depleted T cells, or PBMCs.

V lost 5 bases and J lost 2; bases outside the gene matches: 2. This CDR3 spans 14 amino acids. Germline CDR1 ENHRY, CDR2 SYGVKD. Clones were read by immunoSEQ multiplex PCR, and TCRdb kept only the in-frame ones, dropping some. The table shows 13,000 to 15,000 clones, with roughly nine tenths occurring only once. The specimen was peripheral blood. The chain employs TRBV10-3 and TRBJ2-5; 10 nucleotides agree with TRBD2. This clonotype was sampled from a human donor in a cohort sampled during active COVID-19. The CDR3 region has the DNA TGTGCCATCAGTCTAGCGGGAGAGCAAGAGACCCAGTACTTC. This encodes CAISLAGEQETQYF.